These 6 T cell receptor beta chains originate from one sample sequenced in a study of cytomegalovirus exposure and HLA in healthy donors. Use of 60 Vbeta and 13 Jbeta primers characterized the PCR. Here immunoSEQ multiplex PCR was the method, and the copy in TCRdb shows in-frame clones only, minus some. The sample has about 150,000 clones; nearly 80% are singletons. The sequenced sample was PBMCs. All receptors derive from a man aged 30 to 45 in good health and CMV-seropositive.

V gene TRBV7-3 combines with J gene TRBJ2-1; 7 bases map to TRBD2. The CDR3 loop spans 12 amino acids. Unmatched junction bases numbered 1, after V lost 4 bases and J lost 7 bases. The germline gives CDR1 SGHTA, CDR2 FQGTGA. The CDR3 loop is CASSSRENEQFF. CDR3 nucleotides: TGTGCCAGCAGCTCGCGGGAGAATGAGCAGTTCTTC.

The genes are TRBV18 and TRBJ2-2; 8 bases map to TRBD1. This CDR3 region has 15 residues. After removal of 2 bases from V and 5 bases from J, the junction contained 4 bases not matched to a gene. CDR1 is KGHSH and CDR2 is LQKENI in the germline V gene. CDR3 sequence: CASSPGQGKTGELFF. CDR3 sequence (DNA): TGTGCCAGCTCACCAGGACAGGGAAAGACCGGGGAGCTGTTTTTT.

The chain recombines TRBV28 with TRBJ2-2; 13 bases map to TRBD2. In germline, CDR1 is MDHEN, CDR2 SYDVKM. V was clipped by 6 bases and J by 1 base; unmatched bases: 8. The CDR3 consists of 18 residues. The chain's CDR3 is CASRGTSGRALNTGELFF. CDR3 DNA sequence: TGTGCCAGCAGGGGTACTAGCGGGAGGGCCCTGAACACCGGGGAGCTGTTTTTT.

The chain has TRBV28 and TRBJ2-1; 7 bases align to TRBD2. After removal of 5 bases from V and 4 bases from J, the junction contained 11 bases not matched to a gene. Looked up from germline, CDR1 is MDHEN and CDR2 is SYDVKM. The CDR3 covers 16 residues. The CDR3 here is CASSRTRSGGYNEQFF. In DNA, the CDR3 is TGTGCCAGCAGTAGAACTAGGTCGGGGGGATACAATGAGCAGTTCTTC.

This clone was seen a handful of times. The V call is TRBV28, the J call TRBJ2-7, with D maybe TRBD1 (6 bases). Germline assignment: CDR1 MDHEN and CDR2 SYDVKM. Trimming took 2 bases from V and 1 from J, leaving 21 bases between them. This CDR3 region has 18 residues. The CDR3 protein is CASSLPLMGTPRSYEQYF. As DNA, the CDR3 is TGTGCCAGCAGTTTACCGCTGATGGGGACACCTCGTTCCTACGAGCAGTACTTC.

CDR3 amino acids: CASSQVWGKKNTEAFF. In nucleotides, the CDR3 is TGCGCCAGCAGCCAAGTTTGGGGCAAAAAGAACACTGAAGCTTTCTTT. The chain recombines TRBV4-1 with TRBJ1-1, with D possibly TRBD1 on 5 matching bases. The CDR3 sequence is 16 residues long. CDR1 is MGHRA and CDR2 is YSYEKL in the germline V gene. Between the trimmed V and J ends, which lost 1 base and 1 base, there was a span of 13 bases.